This TCR beta chain was documented in a study of blood T cells in healthy people across ages. Per-sample PBMC isolation yielded at least 6.5 million cells. As for this clonotype: The antigen is not known.

Then a second PCR, running about 6 to 12 cycles, was carried out with a sample-barcoded 5' primer and a J-beta primer mix. MiXCR, run by TCRdb on the 5' RACE reads, gives a single entry per CDR3 protein. The sample includes 590,000 or so distinct CDR3 sequences, 25% to 35% of them seen just once. General observations from the study: In these data, TCR beta diversity tracked strongly with naive T cell percentage.

The V end lost 4 bases, the J end lost 10 bases, and 11 bases lay between the germline ends. The CDR3 is 11 residues long. The chain has TRBV12-3 or TRBV12-4 and TRBJ2-7, with D possibly TRBD2 on 6 matching bases. The source is a woman of 80 years or more in good health. The source material was blood. The CDR3 spells CASSYQGGQYF. CDR3 sequence (DNA): TGTGCCAGCAGTTATCAGGGAGGCCAGTACTTC.